This T cell receptor beta chain derives from a study of T cell repertoires in cytomegalovirus infection (dated by TCRdb to the late 2010s). For the wider study: Alongside well-studied HLA-B-restricted epitopes, the peptide stimulations were aimed at recently identified HLA-C-restricted CMV epitopes, whose presentation resists viral immunomodulation. Donor HLA type was relevant to the analysis, as public TCR beta signatures indicated carriage of CMV infection together with the matching HLA type. Findings and caveats that apply to the study as a whole: In both this cohort and an independent roughly 400-donor cohort, the cumulative frequency of public TCR beta family members distinguished carriers of CMV infection plus the relevant HLA type. The ex vivo response was dominated by HLA-C-restricted CMV-specific TCR beta clonotypes, which also provided the single most frequent clonotype in two of eight donors.

Read against the paper, the sample's treatment or condition label means: in vitro stimulation with specific CMV peptide epitopes to enrich CMV-specific T cells. The CDR3, from cysteine to phenylalanine, totals 15 residues. The entry retains the CDR3 DNA only, 45 bases that are in frame from base 1. A distance of 20 bases separates the germline ends of V and J, which lose 5 bases and 7 bases respectively. The germline V gene encodes CDR1 MGHRA and CDR2 YSYEKL. Data came from an Illumina HiSeq 1500. Through fastp at Q25 and MiXCR, TCRdb rebuilt clones from the public reads, retaining in-frame beta chains. Each entry is one CDR3 protein sequence, shown with its most common DNA and genes. In this sample the table shows fewer than 650,000 distinct CDR3 sequences, roughly 42% of which occur a single time. The ten largest clones represent 48% of the sample. This clonotype was counted only a few times. It has no known antigen specificity. Base qualities are not recorded, but no much larger clone differs from it by a single base.

The TCR sequence derives from a human donor in good health (CMV status not recorded). Some clones in this sample may be carry-over from other donors' samples. The V gene is TRBV4-1 and the J gene is TRBJ1-1, with a weak D call of TRBD1 (5 bases match). The source material was cultured PBMCs, sampled from culture after CMV antigen stimulation. The sequenced DNA: TGCGCCAGCAGCTCCTGGGACCGATCTTTCGGTGAAGCTTTCTTT. Translated, this is CASSSWDRSFGEAFF.